The 27 T cell receptor beta chains listed next were all sequenced from one sample in a study of CD8+ T cells in alopecia areata. Regarding treatment: oral pan-JAK inhibitor, 5-10 mg twice daily. After isolation, RNA underwent reverse transcription to generate cDNA as the sequencing template. Here immunoSEQ multiplex PCR was the method, and the copy in TCRdb shows in-frame clones only, minus some. The top ten clones hold roughly 0.5% of a sample with around 120,000 clones, about half of them seen once. This specimen was CD4+ T cells sorted from blood, taken at week 4, from a patient treated with tofacitinib. The receptors here all came from a human donor with alopecia areata.

The chain links TRBV30 to TRBJ2-4; TRBD2 might be the D (5 bases). The CDR3 length is 12 residues. CDR1 is GTSNPN, CDR2 SVGIG, per germline (reference sequence). V lost 3 bases and J 7 bases, leaving 10 bases between the germline ends. In DNA, the CDR3 is TGTGCCTGGAGCGGGGAGTACAACATTCAGTACTTC. Residues: CAWSGEYNIQYF.

This clone was counted a few times. This chain connects TRBV30 to TRBJ2-3, with D possibly TRBD1 on 6 matching bases. V lost 2 bases, J lost 2 bases, and 11 bases lay in between. This CDR3 has 14 residues. Germline CDR1 GTSNPN, CDR2 SVGIG (reference sequence). CDR3: CAWSMGTNTDTQYF. Written as DNA, the CDR3 is TGTGCCTGGAGTATGGGGACAAACACAGATACGCAGTATTTT.

A few counts support this clone. The rearrangement links TRBV5-1 to TRBJ1-1; tentative D call: TRBD1 (5 bases). This CDR3 spans 15 amino acids. Germline CDR1 reads SGHRS; CDR2 reads YFSETQ. V was trimmed by 6 bases and J by 1 base, leaving 16 bases between them. CDR3 region: CASTPWAGTNTEAFF. The CDR3 DNA sequence: TGCGCCAGCACCCCCTGGGCGGGGACGAACACTGAAGCTTTCTTT.

A note on this clone: Other DNA sequences from this sample encode an identical CDR3 as well. The V call is TRBV29-1, the J call TRBJ1-1, with no clear D. Germline CDR1 is SQVTM and CDR2 is ANQGSEA. The CDR3 is 13 residues long. V gave up 4 bases and J gave up 0 bases, with 9 bases separating them. The CDR3 coding sequence is TGCAGCGTTGTTAGGGTAATGAACACTGAAGCTTTCTTT. As protein: CSVVRVMNTEAFF.

This chain connects TRBV30 to TRBJ2-3; no clear D gene. The germline V and J ends were trimmed by 0 bases and 2 bases, with 15 bases remaining between them. Per the germline V gene, CDR1 is GTSNPN and CDR2 is SVGIG (reference sequence). This CDR3 is built from 16 residues. Written as DNA, the CDR3 is TGTGCCTGGAGTGTATCTCGCAGCAAGTACACAGATACGCAGTATTTT. As protein: CAWSVSRSKYTDTQYF.

This clone was seen more than once but under ten times. The chain couples TRBV29-1 to TRBJ2-1; the match to TRBD2 covers 15 bases. The CDR3 loop spans 15 amino acids. Germline V gene lookup returns CDR1 SQVTM and CDR2 ANQGSEA. The trim removed 1 base at V and 9 bases at J, leaving 4 bases unmatched. CDR3 sequence: CSVEAPGLAGGEQFF. CDR3 in DNA: TGCAGCGTTGAAGCACCGGGACTAGCGGGAGGTGAGCAGTTCTTC.

Only one count was recorded for this clone. The chain combines TRBV25-1 with TRBJ2-1, with a possible D match to TRBD1 (6 bases). Germline V lookup: CDR1 MGHDK, CDR2 SYGVNS. This CDR3 has 12 amino acids. Trimming stripped 4 bases from V and 6 bases from J, with 7 bases between. The CDR3 DNA follows: TGTGCCAGCAGTGGGACAGCCAATGAGCAGTTCTTC. This codes for CASSGTANEQFF.

The J gene is TRBJ1-1, the V gene TRBV13, with 9 bases that match TRBD1. The CDR3 is made up of 15 amino acids. Germline assignment: CDR1 PRHDT and CDR2 FYEKMQ (reference sequence). J was trimmed by 4 bases and V by 5 bases; bases with no gene match: 8. In DNA, the CDR3 is TGTGCCAGCAGCCCACGGACAGGGGCTGGCACTGAAGCTTTCTTT. Its translation: CASSPRTGAGTEAFF.

This clone is a singleton in its sample. The chain carries TRBV30 and TRBJ2-5; D is undetermined. The germline V gene has CDR1 GTSNPN and CDR2 SVGIG (reference sequence). The CDR3 loop spans 13 amino acids. V lost 0 bases and J 5 bases, leaving 10 bases between the germline ends. CDR3 DNA: TGTGCCTGGAGTGTACGAAGAGCGGAGACCCAGTACTTC. As protein: CAWSVRRAETQYF.

This clone was seen a few times. The V call is TRBV29-1, the J call TRBJ1-1, with TRBD1 matching 7 bases. CDR3 size: 13 residues. Per the germline V gene, CDR1 is SQVTM and CDR2 is ANQGSEA. V lost 7 bases, J lost 1 base, and 6 bases stayed unmatched. CDR3 loop: CSAGTASNTEAFF. As DNA, the CDR3 is TGCAGCGCAGGGACAGCCTCGAACACTGAAGCTTTCTTT.

This clone has only a few counts. V and J are TRBV7-8 and TRBJ2-1; 7 bases agree with TRBD2. The junction had 4 bases not matched to a gene; V was cut back by 4 bases and J by 13 bases. The CDR3 contains 11 residues. Germline loops: CDR1 SGHVS, CDR2 FQNEAQ. The CDR3 DNA follows: TGTGCCAGCAGCTCGACTAGCATTCAGTTCTTC. Translating it yields CASSSTSIQFF.

The chain uses TRBV5-1 and TRBJ2-4; maybe TRBD2 (6 bases). Trimming took off 1 base at V and 6 bases at J, with 14 bases between the two ends. The CDR3 covers 15 residues. Germline V gene data show CDR1 as SGHRS and CDR2 as YFSETQ. For the CDR3, the DNA is TGCGCCAGCAGCTTGTATTCGGGGGAGAGAAACATTCAGTACTTC. Its translation: CASSLYSGERNIQYF.

The CDR3 DNA is TGCGCCAGCAGCCAAGGTTACTCCCTGAGGCACGAGCAGTACTTC. Its translation is CASSQGYSLRHEQYF. The chain combines TRBV4-1 with TRBJ2-7, with D hard to call. The CDR3 consists of 15 residues. V was pared by 1 base and J by 5 bases, with 15 bases between. Germline CDR1 is MGHRA and CDR2 is YSYEKL.

V usage is TRBV29-1 and J usage is TRBJ2-3, with TRBD2 matching 14 bases. Germline V gene sequence: CDR1 SQVTM, CDR2 ANQGSEA. The J segment lost 8 bases and the V segment lost 6 bases, leaving 10 bases of the junction unmatched. The length of the CDR3 is 15 residues. CDR3 in amino acids: CSVGTSGSTGGTQYF. The DNA for the CDR3 is TGCAGCGTCGGGACTAGCGGGAGTACGGGTGGTACGCAGTATTTT.

The sample holds many counts of this clone. Written as DNA, the CDR3 is TGTGCCAGCAGCTGGGGATCCGGGGAGGAGACTGAAGCTTTCTTT. Translating it yields CASSWGSGEETEAFF. The rearrangement links TRBV5-4 to TRBJ1-1; no definite D call. CDR1 is SGHNT and CDR2 is YYREEE in the germline V gene (reference sequence). The CDR3 is made up of 15 amino acids. The germline V and J ends were trimmed by 3 bases and 5 bases, with 17 bases remaining between them.

The rearrangement links TRBV29-1 to TRBJ2-3; D perhaps matches TRBD2 (5 bases). With 5 bases removed from V and 0 bases from J, the gap between germline ends came to 9 bases. This CDR3 contains 13 residues. Germline lookup yields CDR1 SQVTM and CDR2 ANQGSEA. CDR3 DNA: TGCAGCGTTAGACTAATTAGCACAGATACGCAGTATTTT. Residues: CSVRLISTDTQYF.

DNA of the CDR3: TGTGCCAGCAGCTACCACGAGGGGGGAAAGCAGTACTTC. Protein: CASSYHEGGKQYF. The V gene is TRBV7-9, the J gene TRBJ2-7, with D perhaps given as TRBD1 or TRBD2 (6 bases each). Germline assignment: CDR1 SEHNR and CDR2 FQNEAQ (reference sequence). There are 13 residues in the CDR3. V was cut by 4 bases and J by 8 bases, with 15 bases left in between.

This clone was observed a few times. The rearrangement links TRBV5-8 to TRBJ2-1, with D unresolved. CDR1 and CDR2 (germline): SGHTS, YDEGEE. The CDR3 consists of 15 residues. Trimming took 7 bases from V and 0 from J, leaving 14 bases between them. The DNA for the CDR3 is TGTGCCAGCCTTCGGTCCGGTAGCTCCTACAATGAGCAGTTCTTC. It codes for CASLRSGSSYNEQFF.

The V and J genes are TRBV19 and TRBJ1-1; weak D call: TRBD1 (6 bases). The CDR3 length is 15 residues. CDR1 is LNHDA, CDR2 SQIVND, per germline (reference sequence). V was clipped by 4 bases and J by 1 base, with 13 bases between them. The DNA of the CDR3 is TGTGCCAGTAGTACTTCCCCGGGGGCGAACACTGAAGCTTTCTTT. The encoded protein is CASSTSPGANTEAFF.

This rearrangement joins TRBV7-3 to TRBJ1-1; no clear D gene. CDR1 and CDR2 from the germline V gene are SGHTA and FQGTGA. This CDR3 comprises 14 residues. Trimming left V 2 bases short and J 0 bases short, with 7 bases between. CDR3 region: CASSLERLNTEAFF. The CDR3 DNA sequence: TGTGCCAGCAGCTTAGAACGCCTGAACACTGAAGCTTTCTTT.

The chain has TRBV30 and TRBJ2-7, with D perhaps TRBD1 or TRBD2 (5 bases each). CDR3 length: 16 residues. Trimming stripped 0 bases from V and 2 bases from J, with 17 bases between. CDR1 GTSNPN and CDR2 SVGIG come from the germline V gene (reference sequence). The CDR3 loop is CAWSVPRGVFTYEQYF. The CDR3 DNA sequence: TGTGCCTGGAGTGTACCCCGAGGGGTTTTCACCTACGAGCAGTACTTC. Full variable domain (outside the CDR3, taken from reference TRBV30 and TRBJ2-7): SQTIHQWPATLVQPVGSPLSLECTVEGTSNPNLYWYRQAAGRGLQLLFYSVGIGQISSEVPQNLSASRPQDRQFILSSKKLLLSDSGFYLCAWSVPRGVFTYEQYFGPGTRLTVT.

V usage is TRBV6-1 and J usage is TRBJ2-7; D is possibly TRBD1 (7 bases). The germline V and J ends were trimmed by 5 bases and 1 base, with 15 bases remaining between them. The CDR3 loop spans 15 amino acids. The germline V gene encodes CDR1 MNHNS and CDR2 SASEGT. The CDR3, as DNA: TGTGCCAGCAGTAAAGGAGGGACAGAATCCTACGAGCAGTACTTC. It encodes CASSKGGTESYEQYF.

Only a few counts were recorded for this clone. The V call is TRBV4-1, the J call TRBJ2-2; D unresolved. Germline CDR1 is MGHRA and CDR2 is YSYEKL. CDR3 length: 14 residues. Trimming removed 5 bases at V and 4 bases at J, with 11 bases between. The CDR3 spells CASSEFGFTGELFF. In DNA, the CDR3 is TGCGCCAGCAGCGAGTTTGGGTTCACCGGGGAGCTGTTTTTT.

V usage is TRBV11-2 and J usage is TRBJ2-7; D gene uncertain. The CDR3 is made up of 13 amino acids. V lost 1 base to trimming and J lost 3 bases, with 7 bases between them. Germline V gene lookup returns CDR1 SGHAT and CDR2 FQNNGV. The CDR3 DNA reads as TGTGCCAGCAGCTTAGTCTCCGGCTACGAGCAGTACTTC. It is translated as CASSLVSGYEQYF. The full variable domain, in which reference TRBV11-2 and TRBJ2-7 provide the parts outside the CDR3, is EAGVAQSPRYKIIEKRQSVAFWCNPISGHATLYWYQQILGQGPKLLIQFQNNGVVDDSQLPKDRFSAERLKGVDSTLKIQPAKLEDSAVYLCASSLVSGYEQYFGPGTRLTVT.

This clone has a handful of counts. The rearrangement uses TRBV30 and TRBJ1-1; tentative D call: TRBD1 (5 bases). The CDR3 extends over 12 amino acids. Per germline, CDR1 GTSNPN and CDR2 SVGIG (reference sequence). Trimming left V 8 bases short and J 1 base short, with 11 bases between. CDR3 loop: CAGMGPNTEAFF. CDR3 DNA: TGTGCCGGGATGGGACCGAACACTGAAGCTTTCTTT.

The V and J genes are TRBV30 and TRBJ1-4; D is ambiguous. Trimming stripped 7 bases from V and 0 bases from J, with 18 bases between. CDR1 is GTSNPN, CDR2 SVGIG, per germline (reference sequence). CDR3 size: 16 residues. The CDR3 reads CAFTLSPSATNEKLFF. CDR3 coding DNA: TGTGCCTTCACACTATCTCCATCCGCAACTAATGAAAAACTGTTTTTT.

J is TRBJ2-6 and V is TRBV30; no clear D gene. The germline V gene encodes CDR1 GTSNPN and CDR2 SVGIG (reference sequence). Trimming pared 2 bases from V and 3 bases from J, leaving 2 bases between. The CDR3 totals 12 residues. For the CDR3, the DNA is TGTGCCTGGAGTTTTGGGGCCAACGTCCTGACTTTC. Protein: CAWSFGANVLTF.